Listed here are 12 T cell receptor beta chains from one sample, sequenced in a study of T cell responses to AZD1222 COVID-19 vaccine. This table comes from immunoSEQ multiplex PCR, and its TCRdb copy is limited to in-frame clones, with some not included. The top ten hold roughly 1.5% of the sample, which has some 160,000 clones, roughly 90% seen once. The sequences come from peripheral blood, collected on day 0 of AZD1222 vaccination. All receptors come from an adult in good health.

This rearrangement joins TRBV6-5 to TRBJ2-7, with 14 bases aligning to TRBD2. Germline V gene sequence: CDR1 MNHEY, CDR2 SVGAGI. V trimming: 4 bases; J trimming: 7 bases; junction bases outside the gene matches: 6. CDR3 length: 15 amino acids. The CDR3: CASSSGTSGSREQYF. CDR3 DNA sequence: TGTGCCAGCAGTTCCGGGACTAGCGGGAGTAGAGAGCAGTACTTC.

J is TRBJ1-5 and V is TRBV18, with D tentatively TRBD1 (6 bases). This CDR3 is 13 amino acids long. With 5 bases removed from V and 3 bases from J, the gap between germline ends came to 8 bases. Looked up from germline, CDR1 is KGHSH and CDR2 is LQKENI. The CDR3 DNA reads as TGTGCCAGCTCAGGGGGGCACAATCAGCCCCAGCATTTT. It translates to CASSGGHNQPQHF.

The chain is built from TRBV7-9 and TRBJ2-6; 7 bases line up with TRBD2. The germline V gene encodes CDR1 SEHNR and CDR2 FQNEAQ (reference sequence). CDR3 length equals 15 residues. The J segment lost 3 bases and the V segment lost 3 bases, leaving 2 bases of the junction unmatched. The CDR3 is CASSFREGGANVLTF. The CDR3 bases are TGTGCCAGCAGCTTTAGGGAGGGTGGGGCCAACGTCCTGACTTTC.

The rearrangement uses TRBV6-1 and TRBJ2-7; 8 nucleotides agree with TRBD1. Trimming removed 4 bases from V and 0 bases from J; junction bases left unmatched: 5. The CDR3 spans 15 residues. CDR1 and CDR2 from the germline V gene are MNHNS and SASEGT. CDR3 DNA: TGTGCCAGCAGTGGAGCGACAGGGGCCTCCTACGAGCAGTACTTC. Translating gives CASSGATGASYEQYF.

The rearrangement links TRBV30 to TRBJ1-4, with D possibly matching TRBD1 (5 bases). CDR1 and CDR2 from the germline V gene are GTSNPN and SVGIG (reference sequence). This CDR3 contains 13 residues. The V and J ends lost 4 bases and 3 bases respectively, with 9 bases between them. Written as DNA, the CDR3 is TGTGCCTGGAACGGGGGGGCTAATGAAAAACTGTTTTTT. Protein product: CAWNGGANEKLFF.

The chain is built from TRBV29-1 and TRBJ1-2; no clear D. The CDR3 consists of 12 residues. The V end was cut by 0 bases, the J end by 10 bases, with 12 bases between. Germline-derived CDR1 and CDR2 are SQVTM and ANQGSEA. The CDR3 sequence is CSVEDDGSLYTF. The DNA of the CDR3 is TGCAGCGTTGAAGATGACGGCAGCCTCTACACCTTC.

The chain links TRBV3-1 (or the pseudogene TRBV3-2) to TRBJ1-5; TRBD1 is a possible D gene (5 bases). In germline, CDR1 is LGHDT, CDR2 YNNKEL (reference sequence). This CDR3 is built from 14 residues. The V end was cut by 5 bases, the J end by 7 bases, with 15 bases between. The CDR3 loop is CASSSDGGGQPQHF. In nucleotides, the CDR3 is TGTGCCAGCAGCTCCGACGGGGGAGGGCAGCCCCAGCATTTT.

The chain couples TRBV6-2 or TRBV6-3 to TRBJ2-3, with 8 nucleotides matching TRBD2. The germline V gene encodes CDR1 MNHEY and CDR2 SVGEGT. J lost 11 bases, V lost 5 bases, and 9 bases had no gene match. This CDR3 region has 13 residues. The CDR3 loop reads CASSRIAGIGQYF. The DNA for the CDR3 is TGTGCCAGCAGTAGAATAGCGGGAATTGGGCAGTATTTT.

This clone was recorded once. V gene TRBV29-1 combines with J gene TRBJ1-3; no definite D call. Germline CDR1 reads SQVTM; CDR2 reads ANQGSEA. The CDR3 covers 12 residues. Trimming left V 7 bases short and J 0 bases short, with 7 bases between. The CDR3 coding sequence is TGCAGCGCAGTCATCTCTGGAAACACCATATATTTT. The encoded protein is CSAVISGNTIYF.

The rearrangement uses TRBV19 and TRBJ1-2; 7 bases agree with TRBD1. Germline values: CDR1 LNHDA, CDR2 SQIVND (reference sequence). The CDR3 covers 13 residues. The V segment lost 5 bases and the J segment 4 bases; nucleotides outside the gene matches: 4. DNA of the CDR3: TGTGCCAGTAGTTCGGACAGGTCCTATGGCTACACCTTC. Protein product: CASSSDRSYGYTF.

This clone was seen more than once but under ten times. This chain connects TRBV5-6 to TRBJ2-1; D remains unclear. V gave up 0 bases and J gave up 9 bases, with 4 bases separating them. The CDR3 is made up of 11 amino acids. Germline CDR1 and CDR2: SGHDT and YYEEEE. The CDR3 here is CASSLVVEQFF. CDR3 DNA: TGTGCCAGCAGCTTGGTAGTTGAGCAGTTCTTC.

The chain has TRBV30 and TRBJ1-5; the match to TRBD1 covers 9 bases. V shed 3 bases, J shed 2 bases, and the junction held 14 bases outside the gene matches. In germline, CDR1 is GTSNPN, CDR2 SVGIG (reference sequence). CDR3 size: 18 residues. As DNA, the CDR3 is TGTGCCTGGAGCCCCTCACAGGGGGCGAGGCTGGGCAATCAGCCCCAGCATTTT. Its protein is CAWSPSQGARLGNQPQHF.